Listed below are T cell receptor beta chains from one sample, sequenced in a study of OX40 agonist ivuxolimab in advanced cancers. TCRdb's copy holds only in-frame clones and misses some; the assay was immunoSEQ multiplex PCR. The table has about 6,300 clones, about 70% seen once. The sequencing here drew on CD4+ or CD8+ T cells sorted from blood, taken in a trial of the OX40 agonist ivuxolimab. The receptors were gathered from an adult with an advanced solid tumor such as melanoma, head and neck, liver or kidney cancer. Both conserved end residues are trimmed from each CDR3.

CDR3 protein	V gene	J gene
ASSYMDRIHEAF	TRBV6-6	TRBJ1-1
ASSVTSSGLTDTQY	TRBV7-8	TRBJ2-3
ASSGVGSGKTYGYT	TRBV14	TRBJ1-2
ASSVGGTETQY	TRBV9	TRBJ2-5
ASSESTRELGLISNTEAF	TRBV10-1	TRBJ1-1
ASSEGLAEQETQY	TRBV7-2	TRBJ2-5
ASSLEGARADSYEQY	TRBV5-1	TRBJ2-7
ASSTAGSQPQH	TRBV6-5	TRBJ1-5
ASSPGGSEQF	TRBV7-8	TRBJ2-1
ATPGSGSNYGYT	TRBV28	TRBJ1-2
ASSEGSSSYEQY	TRBV6-1	TRBJ2-7
ASSLSLRVNTEAF	TRBV7-2	TRBJ1-1
ASSFPGARYNEQF	TRBV27	TRBJ2-1
ASSRQGGNTGELF	TRBV7-9	TRBJ2-2
ASSLETNYGYT	TRBV5-8	TRBJ1-2
ASSSPTSGEGETQY	TRBV5-1	TRBJ2-5
ASSLVRAARYGYT	TRBV5-6	TRBJ1-2
ASSPPGSDTQY	TRBV7-3	TRBJ2-3
ASSQDRIKQY	TRBV7-6	TRBJ2-7
ASSMTTSSYEQY	TRBV25-1	TRBJ2-7
ASSRDRGLRSNQPQH	TRBV28	TRBJ1-5
AWSSRTTSTEAF	TRBV30	TRBJ1-1
ASSPGTDNYGYT	TRBV18	TRBJ1-2
ASSSRSSGANVLT	TRBV5-4	TRBJ2-6
ASSWDIIGEQY	TRBV6-1	TRBJ2-7
ASSPFRGTHYGYT	TRBV11-2	TRBJ1-2
ASSEWRDTGELF	TRBV2	TRBJ2-2
ASSESDLV	TRBV7-9	TRBJ2-1
ASFDRGDYGYT	TRBV19	TRBJ1-2
ASSAGAGTYEQY	TRBV9	TRBJ2-7
ASSQWREGRTDTQY	TRBV7-9	TRBJ2-3
ASSYSGTGNSPLH	TRBV6-5	TRBJ1-6
ASSSGTAYGYT	TRBV7-9	TRBJ1-2
ASSQRGLNTEAF	TRBV14	TRBJ1-1
ASSQSELAANEQF	TRBV4-1	TRBJ2-1
ASSQDRRSNNEQF	TRBV4-3	TRBJ2-1
ASSPKAQGGGKNIQY	TRBV4-3	TRBJ2-4
ASSLLQF	TRBV6-1	TRBJ2-1
ASSQVDNEQF	TRBV4-3	TRBJ2-1
ASSVDPGGTDTQY	TRBV9	TRBJ2-3
ASSQDIWGASYEQY	TRBV4-1	TRBJ2-7
ASSIRLGSTDTQY	TRBV7-9	TRBJ2-3
ASSLTSGGRHSYEQY	TRBV27	TRBJ2-7
ASSYQRTADSPLH	TRBV6-5	TRBJ1-6
ASSFRTHYNSPLH	TRBV27	TRBJ1-6
ASSENEEPP	TRBV7-2	TRBJ1-2
ATSGLITDTQY	TRBV25-1	TRBJ2-3